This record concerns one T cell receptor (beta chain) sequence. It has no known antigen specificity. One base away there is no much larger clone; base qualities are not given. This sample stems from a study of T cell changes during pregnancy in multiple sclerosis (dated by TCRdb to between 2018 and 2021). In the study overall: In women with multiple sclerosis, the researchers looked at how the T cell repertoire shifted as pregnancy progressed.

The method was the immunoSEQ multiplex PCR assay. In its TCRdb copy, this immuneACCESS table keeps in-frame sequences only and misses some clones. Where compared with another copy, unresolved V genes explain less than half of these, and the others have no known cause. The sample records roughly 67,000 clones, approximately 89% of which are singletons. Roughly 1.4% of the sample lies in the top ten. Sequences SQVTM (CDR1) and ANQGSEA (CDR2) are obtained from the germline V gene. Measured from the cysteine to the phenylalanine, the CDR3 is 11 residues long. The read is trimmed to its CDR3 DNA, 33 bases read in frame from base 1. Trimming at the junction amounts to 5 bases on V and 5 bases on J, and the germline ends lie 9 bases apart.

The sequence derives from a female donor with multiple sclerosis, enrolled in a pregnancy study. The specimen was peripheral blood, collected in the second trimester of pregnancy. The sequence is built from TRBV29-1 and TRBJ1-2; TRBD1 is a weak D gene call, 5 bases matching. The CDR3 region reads CSVTRGYGYTF. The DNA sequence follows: TGCAGCGTTACCCGGGGGTATGGCTACACCTTC.